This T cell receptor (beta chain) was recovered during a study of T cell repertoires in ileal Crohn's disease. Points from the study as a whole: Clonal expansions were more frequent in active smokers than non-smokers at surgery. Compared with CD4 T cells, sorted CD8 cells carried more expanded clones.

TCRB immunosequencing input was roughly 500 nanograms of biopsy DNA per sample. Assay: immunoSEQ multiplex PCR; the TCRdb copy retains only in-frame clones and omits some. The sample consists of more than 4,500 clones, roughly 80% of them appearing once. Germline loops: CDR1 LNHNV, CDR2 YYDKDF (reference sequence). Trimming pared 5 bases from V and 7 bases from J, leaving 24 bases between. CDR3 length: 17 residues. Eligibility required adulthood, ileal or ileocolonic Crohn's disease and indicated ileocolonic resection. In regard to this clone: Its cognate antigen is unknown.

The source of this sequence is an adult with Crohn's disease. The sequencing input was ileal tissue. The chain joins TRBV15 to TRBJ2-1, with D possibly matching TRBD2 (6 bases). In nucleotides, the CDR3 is TGTGCCACCAGCCCCACCGGAGGGATCCGGACTGGGAATGAGCAGTTCTTC. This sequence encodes CATSPTGGIRTGNEQFF.